The clone carrying this T cell receptor beta chain was detected many times. Its target is not known. This sample was taken from a study of spatial heterogeneity in lung cancer. Study information: Detected sequences consistently included more beta-chain ones than alpha-chain ones.

Documented time point: sample taken at primary tumor resection. Sequencing covered unsorted whole RNA taken from tumor, nontumor lung or frozen PBMC. Via MiXCR, TCRdb re-called the 5' RACE reads, giving one row per CDR3 protein. The table lists about 7,800 distinct CDR3 sequences, about 8.3% of them singletons, with roughly half in the top ten. Overall study results and limits: Ubiquitous expanded tumor TCRs appeared in blood more at resection than follow-up.

CDR3 length: 14 amino acids. The germline gives CDR1 SGHTA, CDR2 FQGTGA. The V end was cut by 0 bases, the J end by 7 bases, with 10 bases between. V is TRBV7-3 and J is TRBJ2-1; D uncertain. Source: PBMCs, taken at surgery. The sequence was collected from a male donor with early-stage non-small cell lung cancer. Here the CDR3 reads CASSLTSGSNEQFF. The CDR3 DNA follows: TGTGCCAGCAGCTTAACTTCGGGTTCGAATGAGCAGTTCTTC.